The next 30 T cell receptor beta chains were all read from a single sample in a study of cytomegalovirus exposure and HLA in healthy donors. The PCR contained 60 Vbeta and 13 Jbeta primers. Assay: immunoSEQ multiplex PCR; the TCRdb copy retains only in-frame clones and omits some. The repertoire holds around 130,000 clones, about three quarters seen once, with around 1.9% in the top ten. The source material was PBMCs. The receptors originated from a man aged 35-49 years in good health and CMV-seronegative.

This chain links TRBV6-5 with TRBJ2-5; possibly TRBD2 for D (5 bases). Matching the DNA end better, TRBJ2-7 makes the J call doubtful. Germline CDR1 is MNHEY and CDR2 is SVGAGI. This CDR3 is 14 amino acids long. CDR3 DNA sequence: TGTGCCAGCAGCCCGATGGACTCAAGCTACGAGCAGTACTTC. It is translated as CASSPMDSSYEQYF.

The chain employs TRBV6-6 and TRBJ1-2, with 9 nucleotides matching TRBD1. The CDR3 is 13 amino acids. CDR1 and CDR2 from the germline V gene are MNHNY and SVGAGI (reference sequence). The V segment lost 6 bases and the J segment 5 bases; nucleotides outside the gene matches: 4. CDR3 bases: TGTGCCAGCAGCCGAGGACAGGGGTATGGCTACACCTTC. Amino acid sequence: CASSRGQGYGYTF.

The chain's CDR3 is CASSLPGGPTEQYF. The CDR3 nucleotides are TGTGCCAGCAGCTTACCAGGGGGCCCTACCGAGCAGTACTTC. The gene calls are TRBV5-6 and TRBJ2-7; 8 nucleotides agree with TRBD1. CDR3 length: 14 amino acids. J lost 6 bases, V lost 2 bases, and 7 bases had no gene match. Germline loops: CDR1 SGHDT, CDR2 YYEEEE.

In DNA form, the CDR3 reads TGTGCCAGCAGTTACACACAGAGCTCCTATAATTCACCCCTCCACTTT. Translation gives CASSYTQSSYNSPLHF. The chain couples TRBV6-6 to TRBJ1-6; D is unresolved. Trimming shortened V by 2 bases and J by 0 bases, and 8 bases separated the two germline ends. In germline, CDR1 is MNHNY, CDR2 SVGAGI (reference sequence). The CDR3 is 16 amino acids.

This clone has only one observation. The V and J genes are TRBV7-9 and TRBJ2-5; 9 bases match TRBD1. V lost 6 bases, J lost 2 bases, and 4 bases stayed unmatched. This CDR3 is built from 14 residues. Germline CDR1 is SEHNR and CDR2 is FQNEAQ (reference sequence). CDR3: CASRADRGQETQYF. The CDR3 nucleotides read TGTGCCAGCAGGGCGGACAGGGGTCAAGAGACCCAGTACTTC.

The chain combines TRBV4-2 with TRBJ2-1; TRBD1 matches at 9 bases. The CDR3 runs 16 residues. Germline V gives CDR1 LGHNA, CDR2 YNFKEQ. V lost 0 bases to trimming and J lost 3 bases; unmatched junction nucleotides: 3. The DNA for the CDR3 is TGTGCCAGCAGCCAAGAGCCGGGACAGGGCTACAATGAGCAGTTCTTC. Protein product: CASSQEPGQGYNEQFF.

The CDR3 loop reads CSAGRTGELADTQYF. As DNA, the CDR3 is TGCAGCGCTGGCCGGACAGGGGAGCTCGCAGATACGCAGTATTTT. J is TRBJ2-3 and V is TRBV29-1, with TRBD1 matching 9 bases. CDR1 SQVTM and CDR2 ANQGSEA come from the germline V gene. With V trimmed by 7 bases and J by 4 bases, 12 bases remained unmatched. The length of the CDR3 is 15 residues.

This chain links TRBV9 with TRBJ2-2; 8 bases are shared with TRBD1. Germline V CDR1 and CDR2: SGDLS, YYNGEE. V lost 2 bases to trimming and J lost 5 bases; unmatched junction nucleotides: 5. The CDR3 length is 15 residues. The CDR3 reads CASSVQGAGTGELFF. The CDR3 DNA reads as TGTGCCAGCAGCGTGCAGGGGGCTGGTACCGGGGAGCTGTTTTTT.

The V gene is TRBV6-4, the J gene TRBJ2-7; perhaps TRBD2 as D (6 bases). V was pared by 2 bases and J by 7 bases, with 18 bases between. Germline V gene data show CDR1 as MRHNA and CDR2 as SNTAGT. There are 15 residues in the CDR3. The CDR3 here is CASSDQCCGKTEQYF. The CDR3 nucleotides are TGTGCCAGCAGTGACCAGTGTTGCGGGAAGACGGAGCAGTACTTC.

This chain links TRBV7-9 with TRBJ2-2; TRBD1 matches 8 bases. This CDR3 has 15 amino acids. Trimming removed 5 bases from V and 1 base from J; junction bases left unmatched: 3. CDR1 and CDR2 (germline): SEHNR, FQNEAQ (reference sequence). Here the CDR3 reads CASSMDRVNTGELFF. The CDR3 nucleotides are TGTGCCAGCAGCATGGACAGGGTGAACACCGGGGAGCTGTTTTTT.

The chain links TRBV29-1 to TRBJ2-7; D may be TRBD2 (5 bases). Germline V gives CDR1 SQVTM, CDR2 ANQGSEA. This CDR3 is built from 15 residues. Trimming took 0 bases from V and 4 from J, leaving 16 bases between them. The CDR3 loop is CSVEDRGSLLYEQYF. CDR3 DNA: TGCAGCGTTGAAGATCGGGGAAGCCTGCTGTACGAGCAGTACTTC.

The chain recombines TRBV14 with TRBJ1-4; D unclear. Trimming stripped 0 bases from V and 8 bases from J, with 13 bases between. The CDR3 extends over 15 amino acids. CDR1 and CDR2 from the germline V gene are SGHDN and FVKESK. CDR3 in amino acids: CASSQEADAFEKLFF. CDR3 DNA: TGTGCCAGCAGCCAAGAAGCGGACGCCTTCGAAAAACTGTTTTTT.

The DNA of the CDR3 is TGTGCCAGCAGTTTAGGCGGGACAGGCTCCTACGAGCAGTACTTC. This encodes CASSLGGTGSYEQYF. The chain uses TRBV28 and TRBJ2-7; 8 bases are a match to TRBD1. J was trimmed by 0 bases and V by 2 bases; bases with no gene match: 3. Per the germline V gene, CDR1 is MDHEN and CDR2 is SYDVKM. This CDR3 comprises 15 residues.

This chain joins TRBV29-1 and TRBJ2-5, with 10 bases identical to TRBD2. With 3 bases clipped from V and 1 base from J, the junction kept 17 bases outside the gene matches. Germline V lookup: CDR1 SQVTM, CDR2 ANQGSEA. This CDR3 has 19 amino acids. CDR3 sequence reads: CSVEILNSGRSRSQETQYF. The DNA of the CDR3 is TGCAGCGTTGAGATCTTGAATAGCGGGAGGAGCCGTTCCCAAGAGACCCAGTACTTC.

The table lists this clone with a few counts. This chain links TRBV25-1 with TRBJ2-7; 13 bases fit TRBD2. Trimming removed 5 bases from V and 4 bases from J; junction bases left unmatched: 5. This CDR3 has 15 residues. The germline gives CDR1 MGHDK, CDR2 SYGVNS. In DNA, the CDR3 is TGTGCCAGCAGTCGGCGGACTAGCGGGAGTTACGAGCAGTACTTC. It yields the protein CASSRRTSGSYEQYF.

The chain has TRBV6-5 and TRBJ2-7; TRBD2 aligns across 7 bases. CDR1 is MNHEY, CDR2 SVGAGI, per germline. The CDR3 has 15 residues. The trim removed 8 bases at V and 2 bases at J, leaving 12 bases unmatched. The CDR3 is CASAGGSSATYEQYF. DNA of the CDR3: TGTGCCAGCGCCGGCGGGAGCTCCGCCACCTACGAGCAGTACTTC.

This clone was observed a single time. CDR3 amino acids: CATSGIGQGSYEQYF. DNA for the CDR3: TGTGCCACCAGCGGAATAGGACAGGGATCCTACGAGCAGTACTTC. The chain employs TRBV15 and TRBJ2-7; TRBD1 aligns across 8 bases. The V gene end was trimmed by 5 bases and the J gene end by 1 base; junction bases not matched to a gene: 7. The CDR3 contains 15 residues. The germline CDR1 and CDR2 sequences are LNHNV and YYDKDF (reference sequence).

CDR3 region: CASSLPQLAGGRETQYF. Here the CDR3 DNA reads TGTGCCAGCAGCTTGCCCCAACTAGCGGGGGGGCGAGAGACCCAGTACTTC. The chain couples TRBV5-6 to TRBJ2-5; 13 positions match TRBD2. This CDR3 contains 17 residues. V was clipped by 1 base and J by 4 bases; unmatched bases: 7. Germline V gene data show CDR1 as SGHDT and CDR2 as YYEEEE.

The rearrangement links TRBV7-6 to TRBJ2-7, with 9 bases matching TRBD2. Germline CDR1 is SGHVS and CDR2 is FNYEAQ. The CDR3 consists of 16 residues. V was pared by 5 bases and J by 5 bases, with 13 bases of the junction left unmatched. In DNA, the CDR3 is TGTGCCAGCAGCGAGCTAGCGGGACCAGTGGTCCACGAGCAGTACTTC. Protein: CASSELAGPVVHEQYF.

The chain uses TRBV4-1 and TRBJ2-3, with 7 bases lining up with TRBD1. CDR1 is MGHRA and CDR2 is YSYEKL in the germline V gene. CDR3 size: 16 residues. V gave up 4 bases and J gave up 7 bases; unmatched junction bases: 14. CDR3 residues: CASSRGTELERYTQYF. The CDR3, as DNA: TGCGCCAGCAGCCGAGGGACAGAACTCGAAAGGTATACGCAGTATTTT.

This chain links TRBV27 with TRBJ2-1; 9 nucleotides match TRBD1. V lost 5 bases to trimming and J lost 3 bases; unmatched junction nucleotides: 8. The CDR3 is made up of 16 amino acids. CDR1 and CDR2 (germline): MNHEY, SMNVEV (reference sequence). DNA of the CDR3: TGTGCCAGCAGTGTATACGGGACAGGGTACTACAATGAGCAGTTCTTC. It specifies CASSVYGTGYYNEQFF.

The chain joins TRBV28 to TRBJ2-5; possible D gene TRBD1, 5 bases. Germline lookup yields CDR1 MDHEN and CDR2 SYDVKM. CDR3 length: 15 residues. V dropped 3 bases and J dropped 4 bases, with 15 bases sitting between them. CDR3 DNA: TGTGCCAGCAGTTTCACAGGTTCGTGGGGAGAGACCCAGTACTTC. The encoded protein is CASSFTGSWGETQYF.

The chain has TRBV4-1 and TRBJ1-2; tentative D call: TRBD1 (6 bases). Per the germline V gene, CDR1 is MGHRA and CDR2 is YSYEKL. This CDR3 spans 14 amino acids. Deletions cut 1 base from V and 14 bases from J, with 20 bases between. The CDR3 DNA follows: TGCGCCAGCAGCCAAGGGGACACCATATGGCAACCGACCTTC. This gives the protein CASSQGDTIWQPTF.

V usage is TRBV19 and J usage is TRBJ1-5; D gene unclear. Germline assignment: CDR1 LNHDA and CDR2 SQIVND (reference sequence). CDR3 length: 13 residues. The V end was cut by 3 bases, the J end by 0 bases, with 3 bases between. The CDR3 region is CASSMASNQPQHF. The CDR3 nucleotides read TGTGCCAGTAGTATGGCTAGCAATCAGCCCCAGCATTTT. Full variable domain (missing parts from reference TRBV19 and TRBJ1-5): DGGITQSPKYLFRKEGQNVTLSCEQNLNHDAMYWYRQDPGQGLRLIYYSQIVNDFQKGDIAEGYSVSREKKESFPLTVTSAQKNPTAFYLCASSMASNQPQHFGDGTRLSIL.

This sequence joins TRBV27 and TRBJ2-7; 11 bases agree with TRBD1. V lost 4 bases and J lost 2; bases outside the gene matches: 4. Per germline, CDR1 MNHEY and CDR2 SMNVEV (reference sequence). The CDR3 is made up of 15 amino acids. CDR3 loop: CASSSPGQGAYEQYF. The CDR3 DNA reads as TGTGCCAGCAGTTCGCCGGGACAGGGGGCCTACGAGCAGTACTTC.

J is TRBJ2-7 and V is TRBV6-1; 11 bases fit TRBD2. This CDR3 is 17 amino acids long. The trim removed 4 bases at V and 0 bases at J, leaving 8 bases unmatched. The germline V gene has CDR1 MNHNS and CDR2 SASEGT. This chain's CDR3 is CASSGGWGTSGSYEQYF. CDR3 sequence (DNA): TGTGCCAGCAGTGGAGGGTGGGGGACTAGCGGCTCCTACGAGCAGTACTTC.

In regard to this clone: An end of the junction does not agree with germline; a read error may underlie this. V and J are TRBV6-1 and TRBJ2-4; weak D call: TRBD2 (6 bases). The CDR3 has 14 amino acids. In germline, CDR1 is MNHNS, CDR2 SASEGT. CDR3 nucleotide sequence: TGTGCCAGCAAGTCCCCGGGAGCCAAAAACAGTCAGTACTTC. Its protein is CASKSPGAKNSQYF.

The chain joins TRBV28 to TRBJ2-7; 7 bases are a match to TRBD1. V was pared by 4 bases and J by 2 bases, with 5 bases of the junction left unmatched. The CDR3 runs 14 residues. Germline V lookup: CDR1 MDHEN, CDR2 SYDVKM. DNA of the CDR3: TGTGCCAGCAGTTACAGGGGCGGCACCTACGAGCAGTACTTC. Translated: CASSYRGGTYEQYF. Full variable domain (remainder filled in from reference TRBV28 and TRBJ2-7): DVKVTQSSRYLVKRTGEKVFLECVQDMDHENMFWYRQDPGLGLRLIYFSYDVKMKEKGDIPEGYSVSREKKERFSLILESASTNQTSMYLCASSYRGGTYEQYFGPGTRLTVT.

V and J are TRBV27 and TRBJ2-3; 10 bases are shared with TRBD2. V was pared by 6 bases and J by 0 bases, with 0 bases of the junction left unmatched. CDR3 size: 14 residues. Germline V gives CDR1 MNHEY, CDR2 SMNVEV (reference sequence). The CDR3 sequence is CASRLAGSTDTQYF. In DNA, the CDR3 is TGTGCCAGCAGACTAGCGGGGAGCACAGATACGCAGTATTTT.

CDR3 sequence (DNA): TGTGCCAGCAGTGAATTTGACAGGGGGCTTAATGTGCAGTACTTC. Encoded protein: CASSEFDRGLNVQYF. The chain couples TRBV2 to TRBJ2-7, with 10 bases fitting TRBD1. The trim removed 2 bases at V and 9 bases at J, leaving 10 bases unmatched. Germline V CDR1 and CDR2: SNHLY, FYNNEI. The CDR3 consists of 15 residues.